Shown below are 26 T cell receptor beta chains from a single sample sequenced in a study of cytomegalovirus exposure and HLA in healthy donors. PCR involved 60 Vbeta and 13 Jbeta primers. The assay was immunoSEQ multiplex PCR, and TCRdb's table has in-frame clones only and misses some. The sample records about 120,000 clones, about 81% being singletons. The sequenced sample was PBMCs. These receptors were obtained from a woman between 40 and 50 years old in good health and CMV-seropositive.

This clone showed up just a few times. J is TRBJ1-1 and V is TRBV5-1, with D perhaps TRBD1 (5 bases). The germline V gene has CDR1 SGHRS and CDR2 YFSETQ. This CDR3 is built from 15 residues. V was clipped by 1 base and J by 1 base, with 11 bases between them. The CDR3: CASSLFVTENTEAFF. The DNA of the CDR3 is TGCGCCAGCAGCTTGTTCGTGACAGAGAACACTGAAGCTTTCTTT.

In the case of this clone: This same CDR3 is encoded by further DNA sequences in the sample. The J gene is TRBJ1-2, the V gene TRBV28, with no clear D. The CDR3 length is 12 residues. V was clipped by 2 bases and J by 5 bases, with 6 bases between them. Germline CDR1 MDHEN, CDR2 SYDVKM. The CDR3, as DNA: TGTGCCAGCAGTTTAAGCCGTTATGGCTACACCTTC. It encodes CASSLSRYGYTF.

The chain links TRBV4-2 to TRBJ2-7; 8 bases fit TRBD2. J gave up 3 bases and V 0 bases, and 10 bases lay outside the gene matches. Germline CDR1 is LGHNA and CDR2 is YNFKEQ. The CDR3 covers 17 residues. The CDR3 region has the DNA TGTGCCAGCAGCCAAGATTTGTCGAAGCGGGGGAACTACGAGCAGTACTTC. Amino acids: CASSQDLSKRGNYEQYF.

This chain uses TRBV19 with TRBJ1-2, with D possibly TRBD1 on 5 matching bases. Germline CDR1 is LNHDA and CDR2 is SQIVND (reference sequence). Trimming took 6 bases from V and 8 from J, leaving 10 bases between them. The CDR3 spans 11 residues. For the CDR3, the DNA is TGTGCCAGTAGGGAGGGGAGCGGCTACACCTTC. Encoded protein: CASREGSGYTF.

The chain links TRBV19 to TRBJ1-3, with 8 bases identical to TRBD1. The J segment lost 1 base and the V segment lost 1 base, leaving 9 bases of the junction unmatched. CDR1 and CDR2 (germline): LNHDA, SQIVND (reference sequence). This CDR3 has 18 residues. The CDR3 protein is CASSIGPDRAFSGNTIYF. The CDR3 DNA sequence: TGTGCCAGTAGTATAGGCCCGGACAGGGCCTTTTCTGGAAACACCATATATTTT.

V is TRBV5-1 and J is TRBJ1-5; a possible D gene is TRBD1 (5 bases). Germline lookup yields CDR1 SGHRS and CDR2 YFSETQ. The CDR3 consists of 16 residues. The V end was cut by 0 bases, the J end by 6 bases, with 16 bases between. CDR3 DNA: TGCGCCAGCAGCTTGGACGACAGCTCAAGTGGTCAGCCCCAGCATTTT. It specifies CASSLDDSSSGQPQHF. The whole variable domain, filled in from reference TRBV5-1 and TRBJ1-5, reads KAGVTQTPRYLIKTRGQQVTLSCSPISGHRSVSWYQQTPGQGLQFLFEYFSETQRNKGNFPGRFSGRQFSNSRSEMNVSTLELGDSALYLCASSLDDSSSGQPQHFGDGTRLSIL.

The chain joins TRBV5-1 to TRBJ1-5; TRBD1 matches at 8 bases. The CDR3 has 14 residues. Unmatched junction bases numbered 9, after V lost 7 bases and J lost 6 bases. Germline V lookup: CDR1 SGHRS, CDR2 YFSETQ. The CDR3 DNA reads as TGCGCCAGCGGCCCGCGGACAGGGCTTCAGCCCCAGCATTTT. Translating it yields CASGPRTGLQPQHF.

This clone came up a few times. This chain connects TRBV27 to TRBJ2-7; 7 nucleotides match TRBD1. Germline lookup yields CDR1 MNHEY and CDR2 SMNVEV (reference sequence). CDR3 length: 13 residues. The trim removed 10 bases at V and 0 bases at J, leaving 6 bases unmatched. The DNA for the CDR3 is TGTGCCACCTTACGACAGGGCTCCTACGAGCAGTACTTC. This translates into CATLRQGSYEQYF.

This clone was picked up one time. V usage is TRBV19 and J usage is TRBJ2-2; D not resolved. CDR1 LNHDA and CDR2 SQIVND come from the germline V gene (reference sequence). With 1 base removed from V and 5 bases from J, the gap between germline ends came to 17 bases. There are 17 residues in the CDR3. The CDR3 region has the DNA TGTGCCAGTAGTATAGGTATTCGCGCAGCACTAACCGGGGAGCTGTTTTTT. It translates to CASSIGIRAALTGELFF.

The chain is built from TRBV27 and TRBJ1-6; perhaps TRBD1 as D (6 bases). Deletions cut 3 bases from V and 7 bases from J, with 16 bases between. CDR1 is MNHEY and CDR2 is SMNVEV in the germline V gene (reference sequence). The CDR3 covers 16 residues. CDR3 sequence: CASSLPPGGRNSPLHF. Here the CDR3 DNA reads TGTGCCAGCAGTTTGCCCCCGGGGGGCAGGAATTCACCCCTCCACTTT.

The V call is TRBV11-2, the J call TRBJ2-7; D not certain. The germline gives CDR1 SGHAT, CDR2 FQNNGV. V dropped 0 bases and J dropped 0 bases, with 24 bases sitting between them. The CDR3 is made up of 20 amino acids. CDR3 residues: CASSLDSQVSLSYPSYEQYF. The CDR3 DNA reads as TGTGCCAGCAGCTTAGATTCTCAGGTCTCTCTGAGCTATCCCTCCTACGAGCAGTACTTC.

The J gene is TRBJ2-6, the V gene TRBV11-2, with D maybe TRBD1 (5 bases). Trimming stripped 0 bases from V and 3 bases from J, with 15 bases between. Looked up from germline, CDR1 is SGHAT and CDR2 is FQNNGV. There are 18 residues in the CDR3. The CDR3 DNA follows: TGTGCCAGCAGCTTAGATGAATGGGGCGGACGTGGGGCCAACGTCCTGACTTTC. It specifies CASSLDEWGGRGANVLTF.

This sequence joins TRBV5-6 and TRBJ1-2; 10 nucleotides match TRBD1. The CDR3 loop spans 14 amino acids. The V and J ends lost 4 bases and 2 bases, in that order; junction bases with no gene match: 2. Germline CDR1 reads SGHDT; CDR2 reads YYEEEE. The CDR3 coding sequence is TGTGCCAGCAGCCGGGACAGGGGCAACTATGGCTACACCTTC. Translated, it gives CASSRDRGNYGYTF.

The rearrangement joins TRBV6-4 to TRBJ2-2; D uncertain. Germline loops: CDR1 MRHNA, CDR2 SNTAGT. The CDR3 contains 13 residues. V lost 5 bases to trimming and J lost 4 bases, with 8 bases between them. The CDR3 loop reads CASSYLATGELFF. CDR3 coding DNA: TGTGCCAGCAGTTACTTGGCCACCGGGGAGCTGTTTTTT.

V and J are TRBV6-1 and TRBJ2-7; D unresolved. CDR1 MNHNS and CDR2 SASEGT come from the germline V gene. This CDR3 has 15 amino acids. Deletions cut 0 bases from V and 5 bases from J, with 14 bases between. CDR3 amino acids: CASSEAREQFDEQYF. CDR3 sequence (DNA): TGTGCCAGCAGTGAAGCACGAGAACAGTTCGACGAGCAGTACTTC.

This sequence joins TRBV12-5 and TRBJ2-3, with TRBD2 matching 8 bases. The CDR3 runs 16 residues. Germline V gene lookup returns CDR1 LGHNT and CDR2 FRNRAP. The V segment lost 0 bases and the J segment 1 base; nucleotides outside the gene matches: 3. CDR3 in DNA: TGTGCTAGTGGTTTGGTAATTAGCGGGGGCACAGATACGCAGTATTTT. Translation gives CASGLVISGGTDTQYF.

V usage is TRBV9 and J usage is TRBJ2-2; D gene unclear. From germline, CDR1 is SGDLS and CDR2 YYNGEE. This CDR3 is built from 15 residues. Trimming stripped 3 bases from V and 1 base from J, with 10 bases between. CDR3 protein: CASSANRQNTGELFF. In DNA, the CDR3 is TGTGCCAGCAGCGCTAACAGACAGAACACCGGGGAGCTGTTTTTT.

This clone is medium-sized (0.01 to 0.1%) by share. This sequence joins TRBV28 and TRBJ2-7; D call uncertain. CDR1 MDHEN and CDR2 SYDVKM come from the germline V gene. V lost 3 bases, J lost 3 bases, and 12 bases lay in between. The CDR3 runs to 14 residues. CDR3 bases: TGTGCCAGCAGTTTCGCGAATGTCGACTACGAGCAGTACTTC. Amino acids: CASSFANVDYEQYF.

V gene TRBV4-2 combines with J gene TRBJ2-2; TRBD1 is a possible D gene (6 bases). The ends were cut back, 0 bases at V and 4 bases at J, with 21 bases in the middle. CDR3 size: 19 residues. Germline V CDR1 and CDR2: LGHNA, YNFKEQ. The CDR3 nucleotides are TGTGCCAGCAGCCAAGAGGCCAGCCCAGGAGGCAGGGGCACCGGGGAGCTGTTTTTT. This encodes CASSQEASPGGRGTGELFF.

The V gene is TRBV30, the J gene TRBJ2-1; D not certain. The CDR3 is 12 amino acids. Trimming took 4 bases from V and 0 from J, leaving 4 bases between them. Per the germline V gene, CDR1 is GTSNPN and CDR2 is SVGIG (reference sequence). The CDR3 reads CAWTVSYNEQFF. The CDR3, as DNA: TGTGCCTGGACGGTCTCCTACAATGAGCAGTTCTTC.

V is TRBV6-5 and J is TRBJ2-7, with 7 bases aligning to TRBD1. The germline V gene has CDR1 MNHEY and CDR2 SVGAGI. V shed 8 bases and J 7 bases; nucleotides not matched to a gene: 11. This CDR3 region has 13 residues. The CDR3 protein is CASGQQGSWEQYF. The CDR3 DNA sequence: TGTGCCAGCGGGCAACAGGGGAGTTGGGAGCAGTACTTC.

This sequence joins TRBV28 and TRBJ2-7; possible D gene TRBD1, 6 bases. The CDR3 sequence is 14 residues long. Germline V gene sequence: CDR1 MDHEN, CDR2 SYDVKM. The V end was cut by 6 bases, the J end by 3 bases, with 15 bases between. The CDR3: CASRPGHGIYEQYF. The CDR3 bases are TGTGCCAGCAGACCGGGACACGGGATCTACGAGCAGTACTTC.

This chain links TRBV5-6 with TRBJ1-2; the D gene is possibly TRBD1 (5 bases). The CDR3 runs to 13 residues. The V gene lost 0 bases and the J gene lost 8 bases, with 11 bases spanning the gap. In germline, CDR1 is SGHDT, CDR2 YYEEEE. Here the CDR3 reads CASSLGREGGYTF. The CDR3 DNA sequence: TGTGCCAGCAGCTTGGGCAGGGAAGGCGGCTACACCTTC.

V gene TRBV6-5 combines with J gene TRBJ2-1; D may be TRBD1 (6 bases). This CDR3 has 13 amino acids. CDR1 is MNHEY, CDR2 SVGAGI, per germline. The V and J ends lost 5 bases and 4 bases respectively, with 9 bases between them. CDR3 bases: TGTGCCAGCAGTACCGGACAGTACAATGAGCAGTTCTTC. Its translation is CASSTGQYNEQFF.

This chain uses TRBV27 with TRBJ2-1, with 12 bases matching TRBD2. The trim removed 3 bases at V and 7 bases at J, leaving 7 bases unmatched. Germline-derived CDR1 and CDR2 are MNHEY and SMNVEV (reference sequence). The CDR3 totals 16 residues. The CDR3, as DNA: TGTGCCAGCAGTTTCCCGACTAGCGGGAGAGGGAATGAGCAGTTCTTC. It is translated as CASSFPTSGRGNEQFF.

The rearrangement joins TRBV28 to TRBJ2-7; D is uncertain. Germline V CDR1 and CDR2: MDHEN, SYDVKM. V lost 7 bases, J lost 1 base, and 5 bases lay in between. The CDR3 runs 11 residues. The CDR3 sequence is CASTGSYEQYF. CDR3 nucleotide sequence: TGTGCCAGCACAGGATCCTACGAGCAGTACTTC. The entire variable domain, with the rest obtained from reference TRBV28 and TRBJ2-7, is as follows: DVKVTQSSRYLVKRTGEKVFLECVQDMDHENMFWYRQDPGLGLRLIYFSYDVKMKEKGDIPEGYSVSREKKERFSLILESASTNQTSMYLCASTGSYEQYFGPGTRLTVT.